The next 2 T cell receptor beta chains were all read from a single sample in a study of spatial heterogeneity in lung cancer. Time point indicated: sample taken at primary tumor resection. MiXCR, run by TCRdb on the 5' RACE reads, gives a single entry per CDR3 protein. The table lists 25,000 or so distinct CDR3 sequences, around 4.5% of them singletons. The source was PBMCs, collected at surgery. The receptors come from a male donor with early-stage non-small cell lung cancer.

The chain is built from TRBV24-1 and TRBJ2-7, with 10 bases matching TRBD1. J lost 5 bases, V lost 9 bases, and 3 bases had no gene match. The CDR3 has 12 amino acids. Looked up from germline, CDR1 is KGHDR and CDR2 is SFDVKD. The CDR3 DNA follows: TGTGCCACCTCCGGGACAGGGGACGAGCAGTACTTC. Its translation is CATSGTGDEQYF.

This clonotype was picked up one time. One base away lies a much larger clone, so this may be a sequencing read error. As the CDR3 is not closed by the conserved phenylalanine or tryptophan, this likely results from a read error. This rearrangement joins TRBV18 to TRBJ2-7; 9 nucleotides match TRBD2. Germline V gene sequence: CDR1 KGHSH, CDR2 LQKENI. The V and J ends lost 5 bases and 0 bases, in that order; junction bases with no gene match: 5. This CDR3 comprises 15 residues. The CDR3, as DNA: TGTGCCAGCTCAGCGACTAGCGGAACCTCCTACGAGCAGTACTCC. This codes for CASSATSGTSYEQYS.